These T cell receptor beta chains were read from a single sample in a study of blood T cells in healthy people across ages. TCRdb analysed the 5' RACE reads with MiXCR anew, one entry per CDR3 protein. The sample holds around 500,000 distinct CDR3 sequences, about 26% seen once. This same sample was also part of a study on T cells of mothers and their children.

Sequences were obtained from blood. The receptors come from a boy aged 2 to 10 in good health. Each CDR3 is given with its conserved first and last residue.

V	J	CDR3
TRBV27	TRBJ2-5	CASSSPGLPETQYF
TRBV12-3/TRBV12-4	TRBJ1-2	CASSNPGQLYGYTF
TRBV12-3/TRBV12-4	TRBJ1-4	CASSTRDKLFF
TRBV14	TRBJ1-4	CASSWGIWEKLFF
TRBV18	TRBJ1-4	CASSPLAAASEKLFF
TRBV4-1	TRBJ2-5	CASSFRLAPQETQYF
TRBV27	TRBJ2-5	CANSLMIQGPFQQETQYF
TRBV11-2	TRBJ2-4	CASSLGQDENIQYF
TRBV3-1	TRBJ1-2	CASSPSLTEYYGYTF
TRBV30	TRBJ1-4	CAWSATGGSHEKLFF
TRBV20-1	TRBJ1-3	CSARGRFESSGNTIYF
TRBV6-5	TRBJ2-1	CASSRPGGNEQFF
TRBV3-1	TRBJ1-5	CASSQEGRGGQPQHF
TRBV19	TRBJ1-2	CASRELLNGFYGYTF
TRBV11-2	TRBJ2-4	CASSSAGVGLNIQYF
TRBV7-9	TRBJ2-1	CASSRDREYNEQFF
TRBV12-3/TRBV12-4	TRBJ2-3	CASSLAGGLPSTDTQYF
TRBV14	TRBJ2-7	CASSQGRGLSYEQYF
TRBV5-1	TRBJ1-5	CASSHRDYSNQPQHF
TRBV12-3/TRBV12-4	TRBJ1-4	CASSLGGAQEKLFF
TRBV7-9	TRBJ2-2	CASSLESWNTGELFF
TRBV6-6	TRBJ2-3	CTSSTLDRGSDTQYF
TRBV12-5	NA	CASGLAGKRTQYF
TRBV20-1	TRBJ2-6	CSAPPSGANVLTF
TRBV20-1	TRBJ2-1	CSARGQATNNEQFF
TRBV7-3	TRBJ2-1	CASSLEVSPYNEQFF
TRBV18	TRBJ2-7	CASSPQRTDTYEQYF